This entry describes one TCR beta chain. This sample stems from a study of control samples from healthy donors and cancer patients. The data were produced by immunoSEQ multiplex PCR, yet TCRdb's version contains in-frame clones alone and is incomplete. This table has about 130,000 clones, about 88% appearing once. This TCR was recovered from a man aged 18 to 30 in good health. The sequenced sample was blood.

DNA of the CDR3: TGTGCCATCAGTGTAAAATCCCTCTCCTACAATGAGCAGTTCTTC. Protein: CAISVKSLSYNEQFF. The chain combines TRBV10-3 with TRBJ2-1; D remains ambiguous. Trimming pared 4 bases from V and 0 bases from J, leaving 10 bases between. Per germline, CDR1 ENHRY and CDR2 SYGVKD. The CDR3 extends over 15 amino acids.